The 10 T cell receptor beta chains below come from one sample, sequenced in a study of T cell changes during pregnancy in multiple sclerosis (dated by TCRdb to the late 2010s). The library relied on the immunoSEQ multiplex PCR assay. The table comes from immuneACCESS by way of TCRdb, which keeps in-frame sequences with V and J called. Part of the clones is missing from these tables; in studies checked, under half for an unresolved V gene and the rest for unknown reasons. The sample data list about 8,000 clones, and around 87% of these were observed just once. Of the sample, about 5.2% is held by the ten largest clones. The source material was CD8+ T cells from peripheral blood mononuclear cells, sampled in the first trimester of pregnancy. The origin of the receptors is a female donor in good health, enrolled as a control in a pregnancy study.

Written as DNA, the CDR3 is TGCGCCAGCAGCCAAGTAGCGGGAATCTCCTCCTACGAGCAGTACTTC. Translating it yields CASSQVAGISSYEQYF. V usage is TRBV4-1 and J usage is TRBJ2-7, with 8 bases matching TRBD2. J lost 0 bases, V lost 1 base, and 5 bases had no gene match. The germline gives CDR1 MGHRA, CDR2 YSYEKL. The CDR3 spans 16 residues.

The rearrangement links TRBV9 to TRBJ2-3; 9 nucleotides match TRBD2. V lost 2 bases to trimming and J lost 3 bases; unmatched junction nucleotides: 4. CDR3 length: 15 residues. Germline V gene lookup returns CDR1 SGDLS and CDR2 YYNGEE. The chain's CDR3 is CASSVSGSETDTQYF. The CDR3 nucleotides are TGTGCCAGCAGCGTTAGCGGGAGCGAAACAGATACGCAGTATTTT.

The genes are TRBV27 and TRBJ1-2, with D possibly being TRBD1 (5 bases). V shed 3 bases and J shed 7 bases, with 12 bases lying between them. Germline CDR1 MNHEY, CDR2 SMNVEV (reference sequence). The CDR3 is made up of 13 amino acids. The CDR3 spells CASSLGWGGGYTF. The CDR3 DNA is TGTGCCAGCAGTTTGGGGTGGGGCGGTGGCTACACCTTC.

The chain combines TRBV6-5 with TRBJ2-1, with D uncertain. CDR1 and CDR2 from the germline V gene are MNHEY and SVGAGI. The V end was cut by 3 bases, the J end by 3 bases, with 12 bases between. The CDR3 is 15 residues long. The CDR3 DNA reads TGTGCCAGCAGTTATCACCCTAGTCTCTACAATGAGCAGTTCTTC. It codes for CASSYHPSLYNEQFF.

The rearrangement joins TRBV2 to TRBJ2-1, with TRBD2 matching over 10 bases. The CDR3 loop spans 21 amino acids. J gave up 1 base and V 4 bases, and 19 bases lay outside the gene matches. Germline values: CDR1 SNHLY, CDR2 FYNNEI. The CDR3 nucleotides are TGTGCCAGCAGTGGCCAGACAGGTGCTCCTAGCGGGGGTAGGTCCTACAATGAGCAGTTCTTC. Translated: CASSGQTGAPSGGRSYNEQFF.

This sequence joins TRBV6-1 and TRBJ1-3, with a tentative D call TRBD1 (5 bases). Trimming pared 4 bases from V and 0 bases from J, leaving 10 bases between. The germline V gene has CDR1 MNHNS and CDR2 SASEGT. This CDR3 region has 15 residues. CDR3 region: CASSVDSSSGNTIYF. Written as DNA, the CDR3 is TGTGCCAGCAGTGTAGACAGCTCCTCTGGAAACACCATATATTTT.

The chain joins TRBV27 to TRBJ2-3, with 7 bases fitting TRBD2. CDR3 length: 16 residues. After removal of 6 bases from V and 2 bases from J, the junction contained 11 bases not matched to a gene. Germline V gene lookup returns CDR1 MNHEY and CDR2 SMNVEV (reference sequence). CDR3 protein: CASSLHPGGATDTQYF. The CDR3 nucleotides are TGTGCCAGCAGCCTTCATCCGGGGGGTGCCACAGATACGCAGTATTTT.

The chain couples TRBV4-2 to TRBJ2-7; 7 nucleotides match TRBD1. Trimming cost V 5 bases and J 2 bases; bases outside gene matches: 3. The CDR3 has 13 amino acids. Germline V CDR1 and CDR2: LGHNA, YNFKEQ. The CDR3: CASSGRGTYEQYF. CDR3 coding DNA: TGTGCCAGCAGCGGCAGGGGGACCTACGAGCAGTACTTC.

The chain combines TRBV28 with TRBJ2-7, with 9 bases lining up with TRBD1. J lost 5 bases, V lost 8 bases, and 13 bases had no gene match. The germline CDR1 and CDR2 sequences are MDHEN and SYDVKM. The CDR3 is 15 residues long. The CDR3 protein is CASFSIGTGLDEQYF. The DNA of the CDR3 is TGTGCCAGCTTCTCGATCGGGACAGGGCTGGACGAGCAGTACTTC.

The CDR3 sequence: CASSYSKRAEQFF. CDR3 bases: TGTGCCAGCAGTTACTCGAAGAGGGCTGAGCAGTTCTTC. The chain has TRBV6-5 and TRBJ2-1, with D possibly being TRBD2 (5 bases). Germline V gives CDR1 MNHEY, CDR2 SVGAGI. The CDR3 contains 13 residues. The V end lost 0 bases, the J end lost 9 bases, and 9 bases lay between the germline ends.